The next 12 T cell receptor beta chains were all read from a single sample in a study of human T cells and chemical hapten exposure. Sample time point: patch test 2, 6 weeks after DPC sensitization. Indicated treatment: therapeutic diphenylcyclopropenone sensitization with weekly scalp DPC. In TCRdb, the RACE reads were re-called with MiXCR into one record per CDR3 protein. This table holds approximately 350,000 distinct CDR3 sequences, just under 6.5% found once. This sample comprised whole blood, obtained in connection with sensitization to the hapten diphenylcyclopropenone (DPC). Every receptor here comes from a woman aged 18 to 35 with alopecia areata. Some clones in this sample may be carry-over from other donors' samples.

This clonotype was seen more than once but under ten times. CDR3 protein: CASSFDGSGGNEQYF. The CDR3 DNA is TGTGCCAGCAGTTTTGACGGGTCAGGGGGCAACGAGCAGTACTTC. The V and J genes are TRBV12-3 or TRBV12-4 and TRBJ2-7, with TRBD1 matching 8 bases. The CDR3 length is 15 residues. V was pared by 3 bases and J by 5 bases, with 9 bases of the junction left unmatched.

This clonotype was seen many times. V is TRBV4-3 and J is TRBJ2-7; D gene unclear. Trimming removed 1 base at V and 5 bases at J, with 12 bases between. The V gene's germline CDR1 is LGHNA and CDR2 YSLEER. The CDR3 extends over 14 amino acids. CDR3 residues: CASSQGGSVHEQYF. Here the CDR3 DNA reads TGCGCCAGCAGCCAAGGGGGTTCTGTCCACGAGCAGTACTTC.

The chain recombines TRBV7-9 with TRBJ1-5; tentative D call: TRBD1 (5 bases). The germline V and J ends were trimmed by 0 bases and 2 bases, with 8 bases remaining between them. The germline CDR1 and CDR2 sequences are SEHNR and FQNEAQ (reference sequence). The CDR3 is 15 residues long. The CDR3 nucleotides read TGTGCCAGCAGCTTAGCGGGGGTGGGCAATCAGCCCCAGCATTTT. Residues: CASSLAGVGNQPQHF.

Only a few counts were recorded for this clonotype. The chain links TRBV6-6 to TRBJ2-4; perhaps TRBD1 as D (5 bases). The germline V gene encodes CDR1 MNHNY and CDR2 SVGAGI (reference sequence). Deletions cut 5 bases from V and 4 bases from J, with 15 bases between. This CDR3 spans 15 amino acids. For the CDR3, the DNA is TGTGCCAGCAGTCCAGAGCGAAGGGGTAAAAACATTCAGTACTTC. This encodes CASSPERRGKNIQYF.

V and J are TRBV27 and TRBJ2-7; 7 positions match TRBD1. Germline-derived CDR1 and CDR2 are MNHEY and SMNVEV (reference sequence). J gave up 3 bases and V 6 bases, and 11 bases lay outside the gene matches. The CDR3 sequence is 15 residues long. CDR3 nucleotide sequence: TGTGCCAGCAGCAACCCGCCGGGACAGCTCTACGAGCAGTACTTC. Translating it yields CASSNPPGQLYEQYF.

This chain uses TRBV9 with TRBJ2-7; unclear D gene. Germline V gene sequence: CDR1 SGDLS, CDR2 YYNGEE. The CDR3 is 10 residues long. Between the trimmed V and J ends, which lost 10 bases and 2 bases, there was a span of 7 bases. The CDR3 DNA reads as TGTGCCCCAGGTACCTACGAGCAGTACTTC. Encoded protein: CAPGTYEQYF.

This clonotype was picked up a small number of times. CDR3 sequence: CASSLDRQNGYTF. As DNA, the CDR3 is TGTGCCAGCAGCTTAGATCGGCAGAATGGCTACACCTTC. V and J are TRBV11-2 and TRBJ1-2; D gene ambiguous. The CDR3 runs to 13 residues. Germline assignment: CDR1 SGHAT and CDR2 FQNNGV. V was cut by 0 bases and J by 6 bases, with 8 bases left in between.

There are many counts of this clonotype. The chain is built from TRBV6-1 and TRBJ1-2, with 7 bases fitting TRBD1. Germline V gene lookup returns CDR1 MNHNS and CDR2 SASEGT. Losses at the gene ends were 11 bases for V and 7 bases for J; bases not matched to a gene: 13. The CDR3 is made up of 13 amino acids. CDR3 DNA: TGTGCCGGACGGGACAGTGAGACTCCTGGCTACACCTTC. Its translation is CAGRDSETPGYTF.

The table lists this clonotype with many counts. This chain uses TRBV28 with TRBJ1-2; D is unresolved. CDR1 and CDR2 (germline): MDHEN, SYDVKM. Deletions cut 3 bases from V and 8 bases from J, with 10 bases between. CDR3 size: 12 residues. DNA of the CDR3: TGTGCCAGCAGTTTGCAGTCTCGGGGCTACACCTTC. It encodes CASSLQSRGYTF.

The chain carries TRBV6-5 and TRBJ2-7; 8 positions match TRBD2. V lost 6 bases, J lost 3 bases, and 7 bases stayed unmatched. From germline, CDR1 is MNHEY and CDR2 SVGAGI. This CDR3 spans 14 amino acids. CDR3 amino acids: CASRKIAGYYEQYF. CDR3 in DNA: TGTGCCAGCAGAAAAATAGCGGGGTACTACGAGCAGTACTTC.

The gene calls are TRBV29-1 and TRBJ2-5; 10 nucleotides line up with TRBD1. The CDR3 length is 13 residues. The V and J ends lost 7 bases and 4 bases, in that order; junction bases with no gene match: 6. Germline values: CDR1 SQVTM, CDR2 ANQGSEA. This CDR3 reads CSAETGGGETQYF. Here the CDR3 DNA reads TGCAGCGCCGAGACAGGGGGCGGAGAGACCCAGTACTTC.

This clonotype was observed many times. The chain joins TRBV5-1 to TRBJ1-1, with D unresolved. This CDR3 has 14 residues. Germline V CDR1 and CDR2: SGHRS, YFSETQ. The germline V and J ends were trimmed by 6 bases and 7 bases, with 19 bases remaining between them. The CDR3 here is CASMRTGQAVEAFF. CDR3 DNA sequence: TGCGCCAGCATGAGAACGGGCCAGGCCGTTGAAGCTTTCTTT. Together with reference TRBV5-1 and TRBJ1-1, the CDR3 gives the full variable domain: KAGVTQTPRYLIKTRGQQVTLSCSPISGHRSVSWYQQTPGQGLQFLFEYFSETQRNKGNFPGRFSGRQFSNSRSEMNVSTLELGDSALYLCASMRTGQAVEAFFGQGTRLTVV.